This entry lists 24 T cell receptor beta chains sequenced from one sample in a study of blood T cell repertoires in COVID-19. Profiling relied on immunoSEQ multiplex PCR, and the TCRdb table lists in-frame clones only, not all of them. The table lists approximately 100,000 clones, about 89% of them singletons. The sample taken for sequencing was peripheral blood. These receptors came from a human donor with acute or convalescent COVID-19. The donor label of this sample is uncertain.

In its sample, this clone was seen once. This chain links TRBV18 with TRBJ2-7, with a possible D match to TRBD1 (5 bases). The V gene lost 3 bases and the J gene lost 3 bases, with 21 bases spanning the gap. The CDR3 spans 17 residues. CDR1 is KGHSH, CDR2 LQKENI, per germline. CDR3 sequence reads: CASSPQGLGPIIYEQYF. Written as DNA, the CDR3 is TGTGCCAGCTCACCCCAGGGTCTCGGACCTATAATCTACGAGCAGTACTTC.

The chain has TRBV7-9 and TRBJ1-6; 9 bases agree with TRBD1. CDR3 length: 13 amino acids. Germline trimming cut 3 bases from V and 15 bases from J; bases unmatched to any gene: 6. The germline CDR1 and CDR2 sequences are SEHNR and FQNEAQ (reference sequence). CDR3: CASSFRTGEHLHF. The CDR3 DNA sequence: TGTGCCAGCAGCTTCCGGACAGGGGAGCACCTCCACTTT.

The chain uses TRBV9 and TRBJ2-7; 8 bases match TRBD2. From germline, CDR1 is SGDLS and CDR2 YYNGEE. The CDR3 has 14 residues. The CDR3 loop is CAPTPEAGAYEQYF. For the CDR3, the DNA is TGTGCGCCGACACCCGAAGCGGGAGCTTACGAGCAGTACTTC.

The chain uses TRBV2 and TRBJ1-6, with D unresolved. Germline values: CDR1 SNHLY, CDR2 FYNNEI. V dropped 7 bases and J dropped 0 bases, with 13 bases sitting between them. There are 16 residues in the CDR3. CDR3 residues: CASTKGRSSYNSPLHF. The CDR3 coding sequence is TGTGCCAGCACCAAAGGGAGGAGCTCCTATAATTCACCCCTCCACTTT.

The chain has TRBV15 and TRBJ1-4; D perhaps matches TRBD1 (6 bases). Deletions cut 8 bases from V and 3 bases from J, with 13 bases between. Looked up from germline, CDR1 is LNHNV and CDR2 is YYDKDF (reference sequence). The CDR3 consists of 14 residues. CDR3 sequence: CATDEGHPNEKLFF. The CDR3 nucleotides are TGTGCCACCGATGAGGGACACCCTAATGAAAAACTGTTTTTT.

V is TRBV7-8 and J is TRBJ1-5, with 11 nucleotides matching TRBD1. V dropped 5 bases and J dropped 2; count of bases not matched to a gene: 2. There are 15 residues in the CDR3. Germline CDR1 is SGHVS and CDR2 is FQNEAQ. The CDR3 bases are TGTGCCAGCAGCAGGACAGGGGGCCGCAATCAGCCCCAGCATTTT. Translation: CASSRTGGRNQPQHF.

This clone was observed a handful of times. This rearrangement joins TRBV7-2 to TRBJ1-6; no definite D call. The CDR3 spans 16 residues. Germline loops: CDR1 SGHTA, CDR2 FQGNSA. With 0 bases removed from V and 0 bases from J, the gap between germline ends came to 6 bases. The CDR3 DNA is TGTGCCAGCAGCTTAGCCTCGAGCTCCTATAATTCACCCCTCCACTTT. It translates to CASSLASSSYNSPLHF.

This CDR3 is CASSLWPLAAEQYF. The CDR3 bases are TGTGCCAGCAGCTTATGGCCCCTGGCCGCCGAGCAGTACTTC. The gene calls are TRBV7-3 and TRBJ2-7; D is undetermined. The CDR3 has 14 residues. Germline CDR1 and CDR2: SGHTA and FQGTGA. The V end was cut by 2 bases, the J end by 6 bases, with 14 bases between.

The chain links TRBV28 to TRBJ2-1, with 12 positions matching TRBD2. This CDR3 has 17 residues. Trimming took 0 bases from V and 3 from J; bases not matched to a gene: 3. Germline V gives CDR1 MDHEN, CDR2 SYDVKM. The CDR3 sequence is CASSLWTSGGLYNEQFF. The CDR3 DNA reads as TGTGCCAGCAGTTTATGGACTAGCGGGGGCCTCTACAATGAGCAGTTCTTC.

The J gene is TRBJ1-4, the V gene TRBV29-1; possible D gene TRBD1, 6 bases. From germline, CDR1 is SQVTM and CDR2 ANQGSEA. The CDR3 runs to 14 residues. V lost 0 bases to trimming and J lost 8 bases, with 13 bases between them. The CDR3 nucleotides are TGCAGCGTTGAAGATCCCGGGGGGCGAGAAAAACTGTTTTTT. The encoded protein is CSVEDPGGREKLFF.

The chain recombines TRBV29-1 with TRBJ1-6; the D is unclear. V was trimmed by 4 bases and J by 10 bases, leaving 14 bases between them. This CDR3 spans 13 amino acids. Germline loops: CDR1 SQVTM, CDR2 ANQGSEA. The CDR3 DNA reads TGCAGCGTTGGATCCACACCGAAGTCACCCCTCCACTTT. This encodes CSVGSTPKSPLHF. Based on the CDR3 plus reference TRBV29-1 and TRBJ1-6, the full variable domain is SAVISQKPSRDICQRGTSLTIQCQVDSQVTMMFWYRQQPGQSLTLIATANQGSEATYESGFVIDKFPISRPNLTFSTLTVSNMSPEDSSIYLCSVGSTPKSPLHFGNGTRLTVT.

The J gene is TRBJ1-2, the V gene TRBV5-6; possible D gene TRBD1, 5 bases. Per germline, CDR1 SGHDT and CDR2 YYEEEE. The CDR3 extends over 12 amino acids. V was shortened by 4 bases and J by 5 bases, with 9 bases between the two germline ends. The CDR3 protein is CASSPDSYGYTF. CDR3 nucleotide sequence: TGTGCCAGCAGCCCAGACAGTTATGGCTACACCTTC.

CDR3: CASSQEERGGQETQYF. Written as DNA, the CDR3 is TGCGCCAGCAGCCAAGAGGAGAGGGGGGGCCAAGAGACCCAGTACTTC. The chain links TRBV4-1 to TRBJ2-5, with a tentative D call TRBD2 (7 bases). Per the germline V gene, CDR1 is MGHRA and CDR2 is YSYEKL. Trimming shortened V by 0 bases and J by 1 base, and 12 bases separated the two germline ends. The CDR3 contains 16 residues.

The genes are TRBV11-2 and TRBJ2-3, with D perhaps matching TRBD1 (6 bases). Germline assignment: CDR1 SGHAT and CDR2 FQNNGV. The CDR3 spans 15 residues. V was clipped by 5 bases and J by 4 bases, with 16 bases between them. The CDR3 DNA reads TGTGCCAGCAGCCCCCGACAGGTCGGGGCAGATACGCAGTATTTT. Its translation: CASSPRQVGADTQYF.

This chain links TRBV7-7 with TRBJ1-3, with TRBD1 matching over 8 bases. Per germline, CDR1 SSHAT and CDR2 FNYEAQ (reference sequence). CDR3 length: 13 amino acids. V dropped 8 bases and J dropped 4; count of bases not matched to a gene: 4. The CDR3 bases are TGTGCCAGCTCGACAGGGGCAGGAAACACCATATATTTT. Translating it yields CASSTGAGNTIYF.

J is TRBJ1-1 and V is TRBV3-1 (or the pseudogene TRBV3-2), with D unresolved. The germline V and J ends were trimmed by 10 bases and 2 bases, with 8 bases remaining between them. The CDR3 covers 11 residues. In germline, CDR1 is LGHDT, CDR2 YNNKEL (reference sequence). The CDR3 sequence: CAIRLNTEAFF. The CDR3 DNA is TGTGCCATCAGACTTAACACTGAAGCTTTCTTT.

The rearrangement uses TRBV3-1 (or the pseudogene TRBV3-2) and TRBJ2-3; TRBD2 aligns across 7 bases. Germline V lookup: CDR1 LGHDT, CDR2 YNNKEL (reference sequence). V lost 0 bases to trimming and J lost 3 bases; unmatched junction nucleotides: 0. The CDR3 totals 14 residues. The CDR3: CASSQEAGTDTQYF. CDR3 in DNA: TGTGCCAGCAGCCAAGAAGCGGGGACAGATACGCAGTATTTT.

The table lists this clone with a count of one. The chain couples TRBV25-1 to TRBJ1-6; D is unresolved. The V gene's germline CDR1 is MGHDK and CDR2 SYGVNS. V was clipped by 4 bases and J by 9 bases, with 7 bases between them. The CDR3 has 12 residues. The CDR3 reads CASSALSSPLHF. The CDR3 bases are TGTGCCAGCAGTGCCTTGAGTTCACCCCTCCACTTT. Full variable domain (outside the CDR3, taken from reference TRBV25-1 and TRBJ1-6): EADIYQTPRYLVIGTGKKITLECSQTMGHDKMYWYQQDPGMELHLIHYSYGVNSTEKGDLSSESTVSRIRTEHFPLTLESARPSHTSQYLCASSALSSPLHFGNGTRLTVT.

This chain connects TRBV10-3 to TRBJ2-2; 8 bases agree with TRBD2. Germline V CDR1 and CDR2: ENHRY, SYGVKD. This CDR3 has 16 residues. Losses at the gene ends were 1 base for V and 4 bases for J; bases not matched to a gene: 5. As DNA, the CDR3 is TGTGCCATCAGTGAGTGGGCGGGAGGCGCCACCGGGGAGCTGTTTTTT. Residues: CAISEWAGGATGELFF.

The chain couples TRBV27 to TRBJ2-3, with TRBD2 matching over 10 bases. The CDR3 loop spans 15 amino acids. J was trimmed by 5 bases and V by 4 bases; bases with no gene match: 6. CDR1 is MNHEY, CDR2 SMNVEV, per germline (reference sequence). The CDR3 DNA reads as TGTGCCAGCAGTTGGAGCGGGGGGGCCAGAGATACGCAGTATTTT. It translates to CASSWSGGARDTQYF.

The V call is TRBV20-1, the J call TRBJ1-5; D unclear. The V and J ends lost 3 bases and 8 bases respectively, with 17 bases between them. CDR1 DFQATT and CDR2 SNEGSKA come from the germline V gene (reference sequence). The CDR3 has 14 amino acids. The CDR3 coding sequence is TGCAGTGCTAGTAGACCGGCCCCTCGGGAGCCCCAGCATTTT. Translated, it gives CSASRPAPREPQHF.

The chain employs TRBV29-1 and TRBJ2-7, with D unresolved. The CDR3 has 14 residues. Deletions cut 4 bases from V and 0 bases from J, with 13 bases between. Germline values: CDR1 SQVTM, CDR2 ANQGSEA. The DNA for the CDR3 is TGCAGCGTTGGCAAAGTTGAGAGCTCCTACGAGCAGTACTTC. The encoded protein is CSVGKVESSYEQYF.

This rearrangement joins TRBV28 to TRBJ1-3, with D possibly matching TRBD1 (6 bases). V shed 3 bases and J shed 0 bases, with 6 bases lying between them. Germline CDR1 MDHEN, CDR2 SYDVKM. The CDR3 is 14 residues long. The CDR3 loop reads CASSLDSSGNTIYF. The DNA for the CDR3 is TGTGCCAGCAGTTTGGACAGCTCTGGAAACACCATATATTTT. Together with reference TRBV28 and TRBJ1-3, the CDR3 gives the full variable domain: DVKVTQSSRYLVKRTGEKVFLECVQDMDHENMFWYRQDPGLGLRLIYFSYDVKMKEKGDIPEGYSVSREKKERFSLILESASTNQTSMYLCASSLDSSGNTIYFGEGSWLTVV.

The chain recombines TRBV5-6 with TRBJ2-5, with D possibly being TRBD1 (5 bases). This CDR3 contains 14 residues. From germline, CDR1 is SGHDT and CDR2 YYEEEE. Deletions cut 0 bases from V and 5 bases from J, with 11 bases between. The CDR3 region has the DNA TGTGCCAGCAGCTTGGTTGGGGCAGGTGAGACCCAGTACTTC. It specifies CASSLVGAGETQYF. The complete variable domain, with remaining parts taken from reference TRBV5-6 and TRBJ2-5, reads DAGVTQSPTHLIKTRGQQVTLRCSPKSGHDTVSWYQQALGQGPQFIFQYYEEEERQRGNFPDRFSGHQFPNYSSELNVNALLLGDSALYLCASSLVGAGETQYFGPGTRLLVL.